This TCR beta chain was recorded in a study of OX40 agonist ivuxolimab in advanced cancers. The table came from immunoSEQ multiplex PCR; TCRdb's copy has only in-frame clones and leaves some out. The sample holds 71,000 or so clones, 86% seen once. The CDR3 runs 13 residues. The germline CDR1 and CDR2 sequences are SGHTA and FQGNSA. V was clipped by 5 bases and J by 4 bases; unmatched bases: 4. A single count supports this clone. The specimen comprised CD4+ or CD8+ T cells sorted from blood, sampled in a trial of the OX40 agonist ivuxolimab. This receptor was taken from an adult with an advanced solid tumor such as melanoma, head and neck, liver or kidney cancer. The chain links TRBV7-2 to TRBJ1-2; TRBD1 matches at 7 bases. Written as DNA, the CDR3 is TGTGCCAGCAGCCGACAGGGCCTCTATGGCTACACCTTC. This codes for CASSRQGLYGYTF. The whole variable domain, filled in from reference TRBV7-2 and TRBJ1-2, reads GAGVSQSPSNKVTEKGKDVELRCDPISGHTALYWYRQSLGQGLEFLIYFQGNSAPDKSGLPSDRFSAERTGGSVSTLTIQRTQQEDSAVYLCASSRQGLYGYTFGSGTRLTVV.